Following are 2 T cell receptor beta chains from one sample sequenced in a study. Sequencing was performed with immunoSEQ multiplex PCR; in TCRdb, only in-frame clones are kept and a portion is missing. The repertoire holds around 50,000 clones, with approximately 95% as singletons. Specimen: PBMCs. The receptors shown here come from a man aged 40-50 years with rheumatoid arthritis.

The rearrangement joins TRBV7-2 to TRBJ2-7; 16 bases map to TRBD2. Trimming took 5 bases from V and 7 from J; bases not matched to a gene: 11. The CDR3 is made up of 17 amino acids. Per the germline V gene, CDR1 is SGHTA and CDR2 is FQGNSA. CDR3 DNA: TGTGCCAGCAGCCCCCCGGGACTAGCGGGAGGGGCAAGGGAGCAGTACTTC. The encoded protein is CASSPPGLAGGAREQYF.

The chain joins TRBV27 to TRBJ2-4; TRBD1 matches at 7 bases. With V trimmed by 5 bases and J by 6 bases, 7 bases remained unmatched. CDR1 and CDR2 from the germline V gene are MNHEY and SMNVEV (reference sequence). This CDR3 contains 14 residues. The CDR3 is CASSPSPGGNIQYF. The DNA for the CDR3 is TGTGCCAGCAGTCCCTCGCCAGGGGGAAACATTCAGTACTTC.